This section outlines one TCR beta chain sequence together with its context. Its antigen target is currently unknown. Per-base quality was not reported, and no clone a single base away is much larger than it. Separate from the roughly 630-subject first cohort, the validation cohort of more than 90 subjects was the group to which the donors belonged. Libraries were prepared through the immunoSEQ multiplex PCR assay. Per the original workflow: To diagnose cytomegalovirus status from the catalog of TCR beta chain sequences, a statistical classification framework was built. Drawn from immuneACCESS, this table holds only the in-frame rearrangements with V and J called that TCRdb kept. Clones are partly lost; checked studies trace under half to an unresolved V gene and leave the rest unexplained. That table furnishes V, J and clone size, whereas the DNA furnished D and trimming. The sample has some 170,000 clones on record, 95% to 97% of them singletons. The ten largest clones represent about 0.94% of the sample.

This specimen comes from a study of cytomegalovirus exposure and HLA in healthy donors (dated by TCRdb to 2015 to 2018). Study-wide context: According to a later analysis, one platform produced both the roughly 120 validation repertoires and the approximately 660 repertoires of the first cohort. The study aimed to test whether signatures of past pathogen exposure could be identified by cataloging public T cell receptors. Along with the roughly 610-subject first cohort, a separate validation cohort of over 90 different subjects was used. The study combined high-throughput TCR immunosequencing, statistical association of individual TCRs with disease status, and machine learning to predict cytomegalovirus infection status.

The V end gives up 0 bases and the J end 2 bases, leaving 9 bases in the junction not matched to a gene. From the cysteine through the phenylalanine, the CDR3 covers 18 amino acids. The read is trimmed to its CDR3 DNA, 54 bases read in frame from base 1. The germline V gene gives CDR1 as LGHNA and CDR2 as YSLEER. The investigation overall reported the following: In a later analysis, TCRs clustered in the first cohort were found to also tend to co-occur in the 100 to 150 validation repertoires, with 94% of cluster scores above 0. It was suggested by the authors that the approach could potentially be generalized to other disease states and immunological phenotypes. Most TCR sequences were seen in very few donors, while some public TCRs were found in many individuals. A few of the identified cytomegalovirus-associated TCR beta chains were confirmed in vitro to be specific for cytomegalovirus antigens. The classifier was reported to diagnose cytomegalovirus status with high specificity and sensitivity in both the original and validation cohorts. The study gave a list of 150 to 200 TCR beta chains associated with cytomegalovirus. A later analysis had no HLA typing for the validation cohort, so co-occurrence there was scored across all 130 or so repertoires.

Sample: PBMCs. This sequence was found in a woman aged 18-29 years in good health and CMV-seronegative. The chain is encoded by TRBV4-3 joined to TRBJ2-5, and 10 bases in between align with TRBD2. The CDR3 region has the sequence CASSQEKRGGPGQETQYF. The DNA sequence is given as TGCGCCAGCAGCCAAGAGAAGCGGGGGGGCCCTGGACAAGAGACCCAGTACTTC.